A selection of T cell receptor beta chains follows, all from one sample in a study of shared clonotypes between healthy human individuals. Some clones are missing from TCRdb's copy, which holds only in-frame ones; the method was immunoSEQ multiplex PCR. The profile covers fewer than 1.8 million clones, with approximately 98.5% appearing a single time and over 0.3% taken by the ten largest. Sequencing was carried out using naive CD4+ T cells sorted from blood. These receptors were collected from a man aged 25 to 40 in good health. The CDR3 runs from the conserved cysteine through the conserved F or W. The D gene is left open where the match is weak. Size tells how often a clone was seen (once, few, many) or the class of an expanded clone, and some rows leave it out.

J gene | CDR3 length | V gene | clone size | D gene | CDR3 protein | CDR3 DNA
TRBJ2-1 | 14 | TRBV19 | NA | NA | CASSTARPLREQFF | TGTGCCAGTAGTACGGCGAGACCACTGAGGGAGCAGTTCTTC
TRBJ1-1 | 14 | TRBV5-1 | NA | NA | CASSEGQMNTEAFF | TGCGCCAGCAGCGAAGGACAGATGAACACTGAAGCTTTCTTT
TRBJ2-1 | 15 | TRBV19 | NA | TRBD1 | CASSIGEGQTNEQFF | TGTGCCAGTAGTATAGGAGAGGGACAGACTAATGAGCAGTTCTTC
TRBJ2-3 | 16 | TRBV4-2 | once | TRBD2 | CASSQDPGLSTDTQYF | TGTGCCAGCAGCCAGGACCCGGGACTAAGCACAGATACGCAGTATTTT
TRBJ2-2 | 15 | TRBV18 | NA | TRBD2 | CASSPPNTSGGELFF | TGTGCCAGCTCACCACCAAATACTAGCGGCGGGGAGCTGTTTTTT
TRBJ2-1 | 16 | TRBV5-1 | NA | NA | CASSRTGVSSYNEQFF | TGCGCCAGCAGCCGGACTGGCGTTAGCTCCTACAATGAGCAGTTCTTC
TRBJ2-7 | 13 | TRBV2 | NA | NA | CASRGDGPGEQYF | TGTGCCAGCAGGGGGGACGGCCCTGGCGAGCAGTACTTC
TRBJ2-1 | 17 | TRBV18 | NA | NA | CASSPGTLGGAYNEQFF | TGTGCCAGCTCACCAGGGACATTGGGGGGCGCGTACAATGAGCAGTTCTTC
TRBJ2-5 | 15 | TRBV5-1 | NA | NA | CASSPTGVPQETQYF | TGCGCCAGCAGCCCCACAGGAGTCCCCCAAGAGACCCAGTACTTC
TRBJ2-1 | 14 | TRBV10-1 | NA | TRBD1 | CASGELHQGAEQFF | TGCGCCAGCGGTGAGTTGCATCAGGGGGCTGAGCAGTTCTTC
TRBJ1-3 | 14 | TRBV7-7 | NA | NA | CASSLAGSGNTIYF | TGTGCCAGCAGCTTAGCCGGCTCTGGAAACACCATATATTTT
TRBJ2-3 | 15 | TRBV19 | NA | NA | CASSIGGRPPDTQYF | TGTGCCAGTAGTATAGGAGGGAGACCCCCAGATACGCAGTATTTT
TRBJ2-1 | 14 | TRBV5-1 | NA | TRBD2 | CASGVAGELDEQFF | TGCGCCAGCGGCGTAGCGGGAGAGTTGGATGAGCAGTTCTTC
TRBJ2-7 | 16 | TRBV9 | NA | NA | CASSAGWGRLAKEQYF | TGTGCCAGCAGCGCTGGATGGGGGAGGCTAGCGAAAGAGCAGTACTTC
TRBJ2-3 | 13 | TRBV6-1 | NA | NA | CASSEASRLTQYF | TGTGCCAGCAGTGAAGCGTCCCGTTTAACGCAGTATTTT
TRBJ2-3 | 14 | TRBV10-3 | NA | TRBD1 | CAIAGTGPLDTQYF | TGTGCCATCGCAGGGACAGGGCCCCTGGATACGCAGTATTTT
TRBJ2-7 | 14 | TRBV7-2 | NA | TRBD1 | CASSLGDRGYEQYF | TGTGCCAGCAGCTTAGGGGACAGGGGCTACGAGCAGTACTTC
TRBJ2-7 | 12 | TRBV11-2 | NA | NA | CASSFRGYEQYF | TGTGCCAGCAGCTTCCGGGGCTACGAGCAGTACTTC
TRBJ2-7 | 12 | TRBV6-5 | NA | NA | CASQTGSYEQYF | TGTGCCAGCCAAACGGGGTCCTACGAGCAGTACTTC
TRBJ2-7 | 14 | TRBV7-6 | NA | NA | CASSFLQNSYEQYF | TGTGCCAGCAGCTTTTTACAGAACTCCTACGAGCAGTACTTC
TRBJ2-7 | 14 | TRBV6-5 | NA | TRBD2 | CASRISGSSYEQYF | TGTGCCAGCAGGATTAGCGGGAGTTCCTACGAGCAGTACTTC
TRBJ1-5 | 16 | TRBV23-1 | once | NA | CASASARDISNQPQHF | TGCGCCAGCGCATCCGCGCGGGACATTAGCAATCAGCCCCAGCATTTT
TRBJ2-1 | 17 | TRBV5-5 | NA | TRBD2 | CASSTGLALRSYNEQFF | TGTGCCAGCAGCACTGGACTAGCCTTACGCTCCTACAATGAGCAGTTCTTC
TRBJ1-5 | 15 | TRBV7-9 | NA | TRBD1 | CASSPTGSGNQPQHF | TGTGCCAGCAGCCCGACAGGGAGCGGCAATCAGCCCCAGCATTTT
TRBJ1-3 | 17 | TRBV4-3 | NA | NA | CASSPRPTGGSGNTIYF | TGCGCCAGCAGCCCTCGCCCAACGGGGGGCTCTGGAAACACCATATATTTT
TRBJ2-5 | 16 | TRBV5-4 | NA | TRBD2 | CASSLSALAGVETQYF | TGTGCCAGCAGCTTGTCAGCACTAGCGGGAGTTGAGACCCAGTACTTC